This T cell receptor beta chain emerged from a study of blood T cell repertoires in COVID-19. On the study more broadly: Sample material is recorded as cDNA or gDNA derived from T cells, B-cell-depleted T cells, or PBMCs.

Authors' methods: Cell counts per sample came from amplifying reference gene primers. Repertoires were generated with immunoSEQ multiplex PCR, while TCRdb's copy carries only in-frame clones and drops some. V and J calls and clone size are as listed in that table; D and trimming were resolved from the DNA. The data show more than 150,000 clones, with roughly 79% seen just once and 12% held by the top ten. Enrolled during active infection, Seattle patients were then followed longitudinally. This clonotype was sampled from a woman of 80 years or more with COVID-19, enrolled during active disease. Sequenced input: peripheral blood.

CDR3 DNA sequence: TGTGCCAGCAGCCATTGGACAGTTAACTATGGCTACACCTTC. Translated: CASSHWTVNYGYTF. The chain has TRBV4-2 and TRBJ1-2; TRBD1 might be the D (6 bases). CDR1 is LGHNA and CDR2 is YNFKEQ in the germline V gene. Trimming removed 3 bases at V and 1 base at J, with 9 bases between. CDR3 length equals 14 residues.